This record looks at one T cell receptor beta chain sequence and its context. Its recognized antigen is unknown. No qualities accompany the bases; no much larger clone lies one base away. Preparation of the library involved 5' RACE. The listed sequencing device is Illumina HiSeq 2500. A second PCR of roughly 6 to 11 cycles was run with a J-beta primer mix and a sample-barcoded 5' primer. A unique molecular identifier was introduced onto each TCR beta cDNA molecule by a template-switch 5' adaptor carrying 12 random nucleotides. At least 3 million CDR3-containing paired-end reads were obtained from each sample. First-strand cDNA was synthesized from all RNA with the Mint cDNA synthesis kit, primed by a TRBC-specific oligonucleotide. All cDNA was treated with uracil-DNA glycosylase and then went through a first 18-cycle PCR with the universal primers M1SS and BC2_uni_R. The study's processing was this. For normalization, 1 million high-quality reads were randomly selected from each sample, with every read carrying a distinct molecular identifier. Instead of being binned into consensus sequences, reads with shared molecular identifiers were discarded. MiTCR, run with a Q25 quality threshold and the strictest error-elimination algorithm, handled CDR3 identification, clonotype clustering and error correction. A nonparametric unseen species model with Euler transformation was used to estimate lower-bound total TCR beta diversity. TCRdb cleaned the public reads at Q25 with fastp, built clones with MiXCR and kept in-frame beta chains. Duplicate CDR3 protein sequences are folded into a single record with the most common DNA and genes. None of the V and J calls come from the authors' own analysis; TCRdb made them. The sample table contains roughly 830,000 distinct CDR3 sequences; only one count was recorded for 62% of them. The ten largest clones add up to about 30% of the sample.

This sample is part of a study of blood T cells in healthy people across ages (dated by TCRdb to between 2015 and 2016). With respect to the entire study: In model experiments, template switching captured roughly one uniquely barcoded TCR beta cDNA molecule for every two T cells. Age-related changes in TCR beta repertoire diversity were measured in the study by deep sequencing normalized with unique cDNA molecular identifiers. The donors were split into four age groups: young (average roughly 15 years), middle-aged (nearly 40), aged (about 56) and long-lived (roughly 88). Donors of different ages were randomly distributed across sequencing lanes to avoid experimental bias. Using the same blood draw, the study looked at two additional independent replicas of 1 million unique cDNA reads for two donors, one aged 18 to 30 and the other aged 80 or older. Study-level results and caveats: Compared with the aged group, the long-lived group had more naive CD4+ T cells, fewer expanded clones and increased TCR diversity, suggesting age selection. Because profiling used bulk unsorted PBMCs, naive and antigen-experienced compartments could not be compared conclusively. Observed TCR beta diversity correlated strongly with the percentage of naive T cells measured by flow cytometry. Estimates of total diversity from one million sequenced T cells were regarded as lower bounds and underestimates. Donor CMV infection status was unknown, potentially confounding age-related changes in expanded clonotypes. Observed TCR beta diversity per million T cells fell roughly linearly with age, and a significant reduction was already apparent by age around 44.

Systemically healthy Caucasian individuals from Russia, around 38 in total and aged roughly 6 to 100 years, were included as donors. Around 10 milliliters of peripheral blood were drawn from each donor into EDTA-treated Vacutainer tubes. PBMCs were isolated by Ficoll-Paque density-gradient centrifugation, with at least 7 million obtained per sample. Trizol reagent was used to extract total RNA from PBMCs, with at least 6 micrograms per sample. The percentages of naive CD45RAhigh/CD27high T cells were determined by flow cytometry on a PBMC aliquot from every donor. Counted from cysteine to phenylalanine, this CDR3 has 13 amino acids. Here the CDR3 DNA is all that survives: 39 bases in frame from base 1. The germline V gene encodes CDR1 MDHEN and CDR2 SYDVKM. V was cut back by 5 bases and J by 8 bases, leaving a gap of 15 bases between them.

Here the chain combines TRBV28 and TRBJ1-2, with the D gene call left open. The TCR was taken from a man aged 30 to 39 in good health. The sequencing input was blood. This receptor carries the CDR3 CASSPDILVGYTF. The DNA sequence is TGTGCCAGCAGTCCCGACATTTTAGTCGGCTACACCTTC.